This T cell receptor (beta chain) was recorded in a study of glioma-infiltrating T cells. Germline lookup yields CDR1 LNHDA and CDR2 SQIVND (reference sequence). The V segment lost 10 bases and the J segment 2 bases; nucleotides outside the gene matches: 6. This CDR3 is built from 13 residues. The iRepertoire nested amplicon-rescue multiplex PCR amplified TCR alpha and beta CDR3s from RNA. MiXCR, applied by TCRdb to the multiplex PCR reads, yields one record per CDR3 protein. The sample yields about 380,000 distinct CDR3 sequences, more than 35% seen once. This clonotype has only a few counts. The material sequenced was glioma tissue, nonneoplastic brain tissue, or PBMCs (not recorded which). The receptor's source is a human donor with low-grade glioma or glioblastoma, undergoing nonglioma brain surgery, or in good health (not recorded which). The chain couples TRBV19 to TRBJ1-2, with TRBD1 matching over 8 bases. The CDR3 DNA reads as TGTGCCACCCCGGACAGGGAGAACTATGGCTACACCTTC. Amino acid sequence: CATPDRENYGYTF.